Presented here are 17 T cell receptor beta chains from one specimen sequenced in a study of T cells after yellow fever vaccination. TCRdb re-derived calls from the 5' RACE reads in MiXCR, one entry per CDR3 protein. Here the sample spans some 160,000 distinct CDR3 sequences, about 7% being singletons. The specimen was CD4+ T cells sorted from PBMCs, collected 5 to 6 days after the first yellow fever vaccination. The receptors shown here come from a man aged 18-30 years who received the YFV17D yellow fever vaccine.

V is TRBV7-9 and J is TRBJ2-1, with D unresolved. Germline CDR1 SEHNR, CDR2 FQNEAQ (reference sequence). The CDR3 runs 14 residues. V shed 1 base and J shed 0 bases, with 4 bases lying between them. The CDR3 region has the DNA TGTGCCAGCAGCTTAGGAAACTCCTACAATGAGCAGTTCTTC. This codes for CASSLGNSYNEQFF.

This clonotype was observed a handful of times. The CDR3 DNA follows: TGTGCCAGCTCTCCTGGACAGGGCGAGCAGTACGTC. Amino acid sequence: CASSPGQGEQYV. This sequence joins TRBV18 and TRBJ2-7, with 8 bases aligning to TRBD1. The CDR3 spans 12 residues. CDR1 is KGHSH, CDR2 LQKENI, per germline. V dropped 6 bases and J dropped 6; count of bases not matched to a gene: 4.

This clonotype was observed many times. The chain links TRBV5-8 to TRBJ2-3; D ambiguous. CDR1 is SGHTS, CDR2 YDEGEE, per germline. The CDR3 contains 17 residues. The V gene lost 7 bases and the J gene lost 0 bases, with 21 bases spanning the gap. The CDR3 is CASCEDRVFESTDTQYF. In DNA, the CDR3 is TGTGCCAGCTGCGAGGACCGGGTTTTCGAGAGCACAGATACGCAGTATTTT.

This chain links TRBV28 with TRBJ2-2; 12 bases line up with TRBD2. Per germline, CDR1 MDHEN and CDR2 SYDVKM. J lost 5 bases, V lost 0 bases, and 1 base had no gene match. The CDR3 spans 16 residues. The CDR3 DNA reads TGTGCCAGCAGTTTATGGCTAGCGGGGGGGACCGGGGAGCTGTTTTTT. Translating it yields CASSLWLAGGTGELFF.

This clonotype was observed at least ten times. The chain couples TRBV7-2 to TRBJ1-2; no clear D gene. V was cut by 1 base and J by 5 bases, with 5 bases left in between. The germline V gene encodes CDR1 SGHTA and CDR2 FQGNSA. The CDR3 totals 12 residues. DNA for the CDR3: TGTGCCAGCAGCTTAGGGAGGTATGGCTACACCTTC. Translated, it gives CASSLGRYGYTF.

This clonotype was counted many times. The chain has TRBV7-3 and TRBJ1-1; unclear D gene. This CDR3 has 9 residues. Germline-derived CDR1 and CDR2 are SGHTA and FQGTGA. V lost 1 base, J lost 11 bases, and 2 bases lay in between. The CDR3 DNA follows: TGTGCCAGCAGCTTAAACGCTTTCTTT. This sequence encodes CASSLNAFF.

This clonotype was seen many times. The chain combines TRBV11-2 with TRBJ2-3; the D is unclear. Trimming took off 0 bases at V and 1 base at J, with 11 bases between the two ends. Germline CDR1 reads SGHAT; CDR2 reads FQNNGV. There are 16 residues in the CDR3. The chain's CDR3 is CASSLDRVAGTDTQYF. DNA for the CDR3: TGTGCCAGCAGCTTAGATAGGGTAGCAGGCACAGATACGCAGTATTTT.

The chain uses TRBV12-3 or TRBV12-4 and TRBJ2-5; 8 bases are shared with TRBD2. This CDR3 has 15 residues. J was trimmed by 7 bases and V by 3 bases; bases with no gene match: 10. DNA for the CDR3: TGTGCCAGCAGTTTTACTCGGGGGGGCCGGGGGACCCAGTACTTC. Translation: CASSFTRGGRGTQYF.

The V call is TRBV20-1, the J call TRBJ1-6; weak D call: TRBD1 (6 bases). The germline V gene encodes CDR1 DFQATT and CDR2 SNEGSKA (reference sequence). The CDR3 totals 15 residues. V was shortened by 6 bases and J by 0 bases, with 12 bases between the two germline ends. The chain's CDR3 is CSAPGESSYNSPLHF. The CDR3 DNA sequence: TGCAGTGCCCCAGGGGAGAGCTCCTATAATTCACCCCTCCACTTT.

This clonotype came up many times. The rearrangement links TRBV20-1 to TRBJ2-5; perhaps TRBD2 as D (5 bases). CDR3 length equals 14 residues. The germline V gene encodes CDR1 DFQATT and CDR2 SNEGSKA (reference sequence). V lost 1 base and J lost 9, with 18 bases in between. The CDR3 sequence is CSARAAGSSVAQYF. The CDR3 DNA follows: TGCAGTGCTAGAGCGGCGGGCTCCTCGGTGGCCCAGTACTTC.

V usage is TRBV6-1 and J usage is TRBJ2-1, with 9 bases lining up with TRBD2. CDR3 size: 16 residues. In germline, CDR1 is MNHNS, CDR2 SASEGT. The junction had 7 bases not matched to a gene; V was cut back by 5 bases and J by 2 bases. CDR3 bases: TGTGCCAGCAGTAAGATAAGCGGGGGGACCTACAATGAGCAGTTCTTC. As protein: CASSKISGGTYNEQFF.

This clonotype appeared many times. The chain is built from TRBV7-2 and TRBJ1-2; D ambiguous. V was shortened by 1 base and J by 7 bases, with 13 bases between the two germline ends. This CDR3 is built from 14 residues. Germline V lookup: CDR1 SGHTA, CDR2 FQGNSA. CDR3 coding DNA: TGTGCCAGCAGCTTAGAGTCCGGGGTCCGTGGCTACACCTTC. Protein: CASSLESGVRGYTF.

DNA of the CDR3: TGTGCCACCAAGAGGGGGGAAAGGGCACCCCTCCACTTT. Amino acids: CATKRGERAPLHF. V gene TRBV2 combines with J gene TRBJ1-6, with TRBD1 as a possible D gene (6 bases). The germline V and J ends were trimmed by 10 bases and 11 bases, with 18 bases remaining between them. This CDR3 spans 13 amino acids. Germline CDR1 reads SNHLY; CDR2 reads FYNNEI. Full variable domain (missing parts from reference TRBV2 and TRBJ1-6): EPEVTQTPSHQVTQMGQEVILRCVPISNHLYFYWYRQILGQKVEFLVSFYNNEISEKSEIFDDQFSVERPDGSNFTLKIRSTKLEDSAMYFCATKRGERAPLHFGNGTRLTVT.

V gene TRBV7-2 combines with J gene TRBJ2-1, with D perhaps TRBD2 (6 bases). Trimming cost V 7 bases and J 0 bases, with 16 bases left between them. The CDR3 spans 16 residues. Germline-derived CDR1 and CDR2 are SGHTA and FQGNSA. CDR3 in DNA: TGTGCCAGCAAGGGAGGCGGGGCGGGCTCCTACAATGAGCAGTTCTTC. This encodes CASKGGGAGSYNEQFF.

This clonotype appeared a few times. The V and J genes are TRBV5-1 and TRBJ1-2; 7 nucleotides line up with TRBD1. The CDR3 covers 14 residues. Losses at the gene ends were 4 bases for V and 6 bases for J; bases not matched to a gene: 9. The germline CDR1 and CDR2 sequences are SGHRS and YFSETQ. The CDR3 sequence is CASSRATGEDGYTF. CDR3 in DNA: TGCGCCAGCAGCAGAGCAACAGGGGAGGATGGCTACACCTTC.

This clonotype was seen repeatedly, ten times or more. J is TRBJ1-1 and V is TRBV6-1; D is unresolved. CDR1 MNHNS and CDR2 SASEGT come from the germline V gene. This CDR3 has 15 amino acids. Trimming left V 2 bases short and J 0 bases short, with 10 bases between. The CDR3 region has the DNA TGTGCCAGCAGTGAATTTCCGGGAATGAACACTGAAGCTTTCTTT. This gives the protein CASSEFPGMNTEAFF.

The CDR3 DNA is TGTGCCAGCAGCGTAGCTACATGGGGGCGCGGAGGCTACACCTTC. This encodes CASSVATWGRGGYTF. This chain connects TRBV9 to TRBJ1-2, with D possibly TRBD1 on 6 matching bases. Trimming removed 0 bases at V and 8 bases at J, with 17 bases between. Germline-derived CDR1 and CDR2 are SGDLS and YYNGEE. The CDR3 contains 15 residues.